This T cell receptor beta chain was documented in a study of blood T cell repertoires in COVID-19. Produced via immunoSEQ multiplex PCR; TCRdb's table is partial and in-frame only. The table records some 210,000 clones, roughly 81% of them present only once. Germline trimming cut 5 bases from V and 7 bases from J; bases unmatched to any gene: 5. The germline gives CDR1 MDHEN, CDR2 SYDVKM. This CDR3 has 13 amino acids. This chain uses TRBV28 with TRBJ1-2, with 9 bases identical to TRBD1. Sequenced input: peripheral blood. The receptor was isolated from a woman in her 70s with active or convalescent COVID-19. CDR3 sequence: CASSPGDRVGYTF. CDR3 in DNA: TGTGCCAGCAGTCCTGGGGACAGGGTTGGCTACACCTTC.